The rows below give T cell receptor beta chains drawn from one sample of a study of shared clonotypes between healthy human individuals. TCRdb keeps only in-frame clones here, not all; method: immunoSEQ multiplex PCR. Among some 510,000 clones, more than 65% were seen once, and the ten largest hold over 10%. The specimen sequenced was PBMCs. The receptor set was obtained from a woman aged 40-49 years in good health. Some clones in this sample may be carry-over from other donors' samples. CDR3s leave out the opening cysteine and the closing phenylalanine or tryptophan. The D gene is left open where the match is weak.

TRBV18	.	TRBJ2-3	ASSPRGANTDTQY
TRBV4-2	TRBD2	TRBJ2-3	ASSRRLAGSTDTQY
TRBV18	.	TRBJ1-5	ASSPPGPRPPPQH
TRBV19	.	TRBJ2-5	ASSFDGRRQETQY
TRBV5-1	TRBD2	TRBJ2-3	ASSLREADTQY
TRBV18	.	TRBJ2-2	ASLAQSTGELF
TRBV5-6	.	TRBJ1-2	ASSLVVGGYT
TRBV25-1	.	TRBJ1-4	ASSGRSGQLF
TRBV28	TRBD1	TRBJ1-5	ASSVPGTGVGSNQPQH
TRBV19	TRBD1	TRBJ1-2	ASAPGQGPYGYT
TRBV5-5	.	TRBJ2-1	ASSTTSGAGGQF
TRBV7-8	.	TRBJ1-5	ASSLGDRNQPQH
TRBV10-2	.	TRBJ1-5	ASSNAGNQPQH
TRBV5-6	.	TRBJ2-3	ASSKTTSTDTQY
TRBV27	.	TRBJ2-7	ASSVLSQFPFYEQY
TRBV4-3	TRBD2	TRBJ2-1	ASSQASGGYNEQF
TRBV5-1	.	TRBJ2-3	ASSLVQGTDTQY
TRBV5-1	TRBD1	TRBJ1-2	ASSPGQGAYGYT
TRBV7-2	.	TRBJ2-1	ASSLESGPSYNEQF
TRBV7-2	.	TRBJ2-5	ASSRPLQETQY
TRBV5-1	.	TRBJ1-4	ASSWGENEKLF
TRBV11-3	.	TRBJ2-7	ASSFAATYEQY
TRBV10-1	.	TRBJ2-1	ASSDPYNEQF
TRBV25-1	.	TRBJ1-6	ASSEEGRLYSPLH
TRBV4-3	.	TRBJ2-7	ASSQDPKQGNEQY
TRBV7-2	TRBD1	TRBJ2-7	ASSPGQGNLGEQY
TRBV28	.	TRBJ1-1	ASSPLTGWGTEAF
TRBV5-8	TRBD1	TRBJ1-5	ASSLWGTGSNQPQH
TRBV27	.	TRBJ2-3	ASGERKGADTQY
TRBV21-1	.	TRBJ2-1	ASSTRPFQF
TRBV5-4	.	TRBJ2-5	ASSAGLRGGETQY
TRBV6-5	TRBD2	TRBJ2-3	ASSYHGTSGTDTQY
TRBV28	TRBD2	TRBJ2-3	ASSLAGESTDTQY
TRBV5-1	.	TRBJ2-3	ASSWRATDTQY
TRBV7-9	.	TRBJ1-4	ASSETPSRVGTNEKLF